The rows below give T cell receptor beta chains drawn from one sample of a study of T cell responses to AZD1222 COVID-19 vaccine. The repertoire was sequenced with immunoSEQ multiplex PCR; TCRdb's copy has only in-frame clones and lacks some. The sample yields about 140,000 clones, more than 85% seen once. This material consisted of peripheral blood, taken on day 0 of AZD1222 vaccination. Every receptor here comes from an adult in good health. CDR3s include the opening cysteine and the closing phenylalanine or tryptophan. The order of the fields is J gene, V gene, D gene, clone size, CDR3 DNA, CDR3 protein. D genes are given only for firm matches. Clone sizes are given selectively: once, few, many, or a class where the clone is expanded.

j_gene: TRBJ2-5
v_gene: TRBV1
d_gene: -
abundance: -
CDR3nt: TGCACCAGCAGCCTTCTCAGAGCAGGGGGGGGAAAGACCCAGTACTTC
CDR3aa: CTSSLLRAGGGKTQYF

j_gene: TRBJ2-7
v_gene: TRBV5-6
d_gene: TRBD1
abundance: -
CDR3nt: TGTGCCAGCAGCTCACCCGGGACAGAATACGAGCAGTACTTC
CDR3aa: CASSSPGTEYEQYF

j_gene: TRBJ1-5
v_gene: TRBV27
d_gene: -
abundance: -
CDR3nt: TGTGCCAGCAGTAAGGGTCCCTTAGGCTCTAGCAATCAGCCCCAGCATTTT
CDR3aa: CASSKGPLGSSNQPQHF

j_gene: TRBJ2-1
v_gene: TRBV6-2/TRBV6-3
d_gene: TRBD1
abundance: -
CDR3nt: TGTGCCAGCAGTTACCTGATCGGACAGGGAGTATCCTACAATGAGCAGTTCTTC
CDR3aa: CASSYLIGQGVSYNEQFF

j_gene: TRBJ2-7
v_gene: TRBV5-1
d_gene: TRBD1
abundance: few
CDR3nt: TGCGCCAGCAGCTCCGGGACAGGAATCTACGAGCAGTACTTC
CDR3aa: CASSSGTGIYEQYF

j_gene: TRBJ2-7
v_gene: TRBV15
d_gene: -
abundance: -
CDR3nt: TGTGCCACCAGCAGAGATCCCAGCATCCACGGGGTGAGCTCCTACGAGCAGTACTTC
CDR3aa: CATSRDPSIHGVSSYEQYF

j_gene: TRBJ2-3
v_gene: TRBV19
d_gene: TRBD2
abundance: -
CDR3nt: TGTGCCAGTAGTATAGGTGCGGGAGAAGCAGATACGCAGTATTTT
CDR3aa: CASSIGAGEADTQYF

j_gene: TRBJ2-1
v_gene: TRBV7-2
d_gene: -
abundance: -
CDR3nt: TGTGCCAGCAGCTTAGTTGTGAACGGGAGAACTTATCAGTTCTTC
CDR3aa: CASSLVVNGRTYQFF

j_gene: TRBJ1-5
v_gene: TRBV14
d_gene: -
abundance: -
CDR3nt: TGTGCCAGCAGCCGCAGGACTGGGAGGAGCAATCAGCCCCAGCATTTT
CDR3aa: CASSRRTGRSNQPQHF

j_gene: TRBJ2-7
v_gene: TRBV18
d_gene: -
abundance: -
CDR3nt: TGTGCCAGCTCCCCTGTTTGGGGGACCCCGGGCGAGCAGTACTTC
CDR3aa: CASSPVWGTPGEQYF

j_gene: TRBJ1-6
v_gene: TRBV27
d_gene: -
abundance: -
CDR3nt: TGTGCCAGCAGTCCGTGGGACATCGGTAATTCACCCCTCCACTTT
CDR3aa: CASSPWDIGNSPLHF

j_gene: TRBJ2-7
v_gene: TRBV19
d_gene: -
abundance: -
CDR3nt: TGTGCCAGTAGTCTTCAGGGCACCTACGAGCAGTACTTC
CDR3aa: CASSLQGTYEQYF

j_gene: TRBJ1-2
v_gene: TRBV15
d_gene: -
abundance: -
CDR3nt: TGTGCCACCAGCGTAAGGGACCGAGGCAATGGCTACACCTTC
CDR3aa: CATSVRDRGNGYTF

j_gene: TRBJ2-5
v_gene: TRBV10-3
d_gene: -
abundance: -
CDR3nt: TGTGCCATCAGTGGGCTCCAAGAGACCCAGTACTTC
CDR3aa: CAISGLQETQYF

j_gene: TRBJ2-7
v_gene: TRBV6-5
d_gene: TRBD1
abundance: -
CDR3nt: TGTGCCAGCAGTTACCCTCGACAGGGGGCTTACGAGCAGTACTTC
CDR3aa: CASSYPRQGAYEQYF

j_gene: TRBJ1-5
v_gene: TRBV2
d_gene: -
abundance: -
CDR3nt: TGTGCCAGCAGTGTAACGGGACGGGGCAATCAGCCCCAGCATTTT
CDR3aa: CASSVTGRGNQPQHF

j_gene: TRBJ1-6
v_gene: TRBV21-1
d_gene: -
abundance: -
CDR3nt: TGTGCCAGCAGCAACAAATCTAACAGGAGGAACTCCTATAATTCACCCCTCCACTTT
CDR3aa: CASSNKSNRRNSYNSPLHF

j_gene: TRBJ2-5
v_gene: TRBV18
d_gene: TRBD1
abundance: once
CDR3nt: TGTGCCAGCTCACCGGGACAGGGCCGGGGAGAGACCCAGTACTTC
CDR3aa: CASSPGQGRGETQYF

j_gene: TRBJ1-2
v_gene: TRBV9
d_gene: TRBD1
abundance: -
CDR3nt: TGTGCCAGCAGCGCCAGACAGGGGGCAAATATCGCCTATGGCTACACCTTC
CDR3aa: CASSARQGANIAYGYTF

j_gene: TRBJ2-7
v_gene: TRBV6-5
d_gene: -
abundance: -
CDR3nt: TGTGCCAGCAGCGCGGGACGGGAAAGAATCGAGCAGTACTTC
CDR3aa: CASSAGRERIEQYF

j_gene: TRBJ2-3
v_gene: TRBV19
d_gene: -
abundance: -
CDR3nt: TGTGCCAGTAGTATAGAGGCGCGGGAAACAGATACGCAGTATTTT
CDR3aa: CASSIEARETDTQYF

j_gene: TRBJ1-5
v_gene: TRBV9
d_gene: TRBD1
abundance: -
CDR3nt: TGTGCCAGCAGCGTGACAGGGGGCAATCAGCCCCAGCATTTT
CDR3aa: CASSVTGGNQPQHF

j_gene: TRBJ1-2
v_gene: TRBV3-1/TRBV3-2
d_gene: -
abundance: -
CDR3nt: TGTGCCAGCGGATCGGCAGGGGTTAACTATGGCTACACCTTC
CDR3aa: CASGSAGVNYGYTF

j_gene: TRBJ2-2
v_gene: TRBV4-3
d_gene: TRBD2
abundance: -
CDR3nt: TGCGCCAGCAGCCAAGGACTAGCGGACAACACCGGGGAGCTGTTTTTT
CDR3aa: CASSQGLADNTGELFF

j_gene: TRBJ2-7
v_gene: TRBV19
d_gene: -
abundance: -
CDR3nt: TGTGCCAGTAGTATAGAAGATTCGGGAGTGAGCTCCTACGAGCAGTACTTC
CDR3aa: CASSIEDSGVSSYEQYF

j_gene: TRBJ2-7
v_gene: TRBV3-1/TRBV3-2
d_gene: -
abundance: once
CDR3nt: TGTGCCAGCAGCCAAGTCCCCTCCGCGGGGGAGCAGTACTTC
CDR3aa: CASSQVPSAGEQYF

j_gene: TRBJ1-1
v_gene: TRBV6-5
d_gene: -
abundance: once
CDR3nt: TGTGCGATCAGGGGCGGTGAAGCTTTCTTT
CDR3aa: CAIRGGEAFF

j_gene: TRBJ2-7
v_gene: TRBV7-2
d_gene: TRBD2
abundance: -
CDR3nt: TGTGCCAGCAGCTTAGGGGTAGCGGGCGACTACGAGCAGTACTTC
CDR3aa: CASSLGVAGDYEQYF

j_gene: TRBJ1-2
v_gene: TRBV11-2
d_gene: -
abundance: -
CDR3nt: TGTGCCAGCAGCTTATCGAGTTTGGTCTACACCTTC
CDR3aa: CASSLSSLVYTF

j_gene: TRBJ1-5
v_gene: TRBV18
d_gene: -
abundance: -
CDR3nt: TGTGCCAGCTCACCGGTCCAATTCGGGACTGGGATGGGGCCCCAGCATTTT
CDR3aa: CASSPVQFGTGMGPQHF

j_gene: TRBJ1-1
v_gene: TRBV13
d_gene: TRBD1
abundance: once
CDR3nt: TGTGCCAGCAGCTCTCGGACAGGGCGGATGAACACTGAAGCTTTCTTT
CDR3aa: CASSSRTGRMNTEAFF

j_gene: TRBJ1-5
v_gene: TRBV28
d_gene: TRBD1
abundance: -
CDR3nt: TGTGCCAGCAGGGGCAGGGGGTCATTCAATCAGCCCCAGCATTTT
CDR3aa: CASRGRGSFNQPQHF

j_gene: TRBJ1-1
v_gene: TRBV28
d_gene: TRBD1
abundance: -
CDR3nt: TGTGCCAGCAGTTTTGACAGGGTGAACACTGAAGCTTTCTTT
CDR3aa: CASSFDRVNTEAFF

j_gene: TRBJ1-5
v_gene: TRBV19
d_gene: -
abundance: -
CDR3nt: TGTGCCAGTAGTACGACCCCGGATCAGCCCCAGCATTTT
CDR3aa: CASSTTPDQPQHF

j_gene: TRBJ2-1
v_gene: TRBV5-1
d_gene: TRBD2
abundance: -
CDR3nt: TGCGCCAGCAGCTTCCTAGCGGGAGCTGGGGATGAGCAGTTCTTC
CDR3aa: CASSFLAGAGDEQFF

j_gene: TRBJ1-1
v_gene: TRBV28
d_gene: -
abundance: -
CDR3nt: TGTGCCAGCAGTTTCCCGCCTGGGACTACTGAAGCTTTCTTT
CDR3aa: CASSFPPGTTEAFF

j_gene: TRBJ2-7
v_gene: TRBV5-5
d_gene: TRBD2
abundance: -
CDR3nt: TGTGCCAGCAGTCCGGGACTAGCGGGAGGCCACCTTTCCTACGAGCAGTACTTC
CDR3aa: CASSPGLAGGHLSYEQYF

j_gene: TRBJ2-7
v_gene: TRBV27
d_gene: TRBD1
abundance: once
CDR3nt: TGTGCCAGCAGTTTTGCGACAGGGGAAACCTACGAGCAGTACTTC
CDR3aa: CASSFATGETYEQYF

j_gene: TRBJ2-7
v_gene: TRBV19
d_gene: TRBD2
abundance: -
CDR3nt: TGTGCCACGTCCGAGGCGGGAGGTGTGTACGAGCAGTACTTC
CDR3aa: CATSEAGGVYEQYF

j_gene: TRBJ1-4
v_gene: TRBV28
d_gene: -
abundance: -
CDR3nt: TGTGCCAGCAGTTTAGGTGGGACGGTTGAAAAACTGTTTTTT
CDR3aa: CASSLGGTVEKLFF

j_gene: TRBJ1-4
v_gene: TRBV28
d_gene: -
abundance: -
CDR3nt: TGTGCCAGCAGTTTATCGGGGGGCGTGGGTGAAAAACTGTTTTTT
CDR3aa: CASSLSGGVGEKLFF

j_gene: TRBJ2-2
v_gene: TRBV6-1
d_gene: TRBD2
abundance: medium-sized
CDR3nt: TGTGCCAGCAGTGAACTAGCGGGAGACACCGGGGAGCTGTTTTTT
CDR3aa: CASSELAGDTGELFF

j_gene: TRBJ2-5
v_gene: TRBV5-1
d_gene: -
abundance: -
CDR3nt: TGCGCCAGCAGCCTCCAAGAGACCCAGTACTTC
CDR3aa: CASSLQETQYF

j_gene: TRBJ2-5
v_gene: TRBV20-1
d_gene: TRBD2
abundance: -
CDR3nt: TGCAGTGCTAGTAGCCCTAGCGGGAGGGAAGAGACCCAGTACTTC
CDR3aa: CSASSPSGREETQYF

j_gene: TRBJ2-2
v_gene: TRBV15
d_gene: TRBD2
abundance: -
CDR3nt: TGTGCCACCAGCAGAGAAGTGACTAGCGGGAGCACCGGGGAGCTGTTTTTT
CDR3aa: CATSREVTSGSTGELFF

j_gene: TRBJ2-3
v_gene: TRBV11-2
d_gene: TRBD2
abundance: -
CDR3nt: TGTGCCAGCAGCTCCGGGACTAGCGCCTATAGCACAGATACGCAGTATTTT
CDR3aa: CASSSGTSAYSTDTQYF

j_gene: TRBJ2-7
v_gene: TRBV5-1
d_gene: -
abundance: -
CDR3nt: TGCGCCAGCAGCTTCGGGGACGCACCTGGCGAGCAGTACTTC
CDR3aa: CASSFGDAPGEQYF

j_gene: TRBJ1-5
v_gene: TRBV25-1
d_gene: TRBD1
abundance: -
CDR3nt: TGTGCCAGCAGGGAGACAGGGTTTAATCAGCCCCAGCATTTT
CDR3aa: CASRETGFNQPQHF

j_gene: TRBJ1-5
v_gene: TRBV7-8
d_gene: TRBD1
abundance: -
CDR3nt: TGTGCCAGCAGCTTAGCGGGACAGGGAGTTCTCTTGAGTAGCAATCAGCCCCAGCATTTT
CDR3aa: CASSLAGQGVLLSSNQPQHF

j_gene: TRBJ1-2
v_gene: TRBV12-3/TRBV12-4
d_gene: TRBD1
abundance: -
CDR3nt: TGTGCCAGCAGGCACACAGGGGTAGGCTACACCTTC
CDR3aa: CASRHTGVGYTF

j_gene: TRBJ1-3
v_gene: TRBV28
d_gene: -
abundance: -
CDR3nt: TGTGCCAGCAGTTCCCCGGGAGAGGCGGATGCTGGAAACACCATATATTTT
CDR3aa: CASSSPGEADAGNTIYF

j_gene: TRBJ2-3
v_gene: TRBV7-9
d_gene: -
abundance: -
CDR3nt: TGTGCCAGCAGCCTCCCCGGAGAAGATACGCAGTATTTT
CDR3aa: CASSLPGEDTQYF

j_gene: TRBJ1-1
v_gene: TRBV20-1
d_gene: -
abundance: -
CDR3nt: TGCAGTGCCTATCTGAACACTGAAGCTTTCTTT
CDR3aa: CSAYLNTEAFF

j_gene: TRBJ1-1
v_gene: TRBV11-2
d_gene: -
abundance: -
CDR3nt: TGTGCCAGCAGCCCGAGCAGGGGATGGGACACTGAAGCTTTCTTT
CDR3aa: CASSPSRGWDTEAFF

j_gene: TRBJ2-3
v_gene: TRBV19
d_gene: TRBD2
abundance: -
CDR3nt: TGTGCCAGTAGTATCCTAGGGGAGGGGCGTCGAGGAGATACGCAGTATTTT
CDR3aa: CASSILGEGRRGDTQYF

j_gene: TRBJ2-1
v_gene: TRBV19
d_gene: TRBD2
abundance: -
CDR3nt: TGTGCCACGAGGACTAGCCGGGCTGAGCAGTTCTTC
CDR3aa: CATRTSRAEQFF

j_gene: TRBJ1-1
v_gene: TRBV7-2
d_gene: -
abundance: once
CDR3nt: TGTGCCAGCAGCTTCCAGGGGCGCGGGGTGACTGAAGCTTTCTTT
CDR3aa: CASSFQGRGVTEAFF